This T cell receptor (beta chain) was recovered during a study of T cell repertoires in cytomegalovirus infection. On the study more broadly: Matching HLA type, along with CMV infection, was indicated by public TCR beta signatures.

One entry per CDR3 protein, called by TCRdb with MiXCR from the reads. The data contain about 680,000 distinct CDR3 sequences, less than 25% of them singletons. CDR1 and CDR2 (germline): SGHDN, FVKESK. Trimming pared 5 bases from V and 7 bases from J, leaving 11 bases between. The CDR3 has 12 amino acids. In regard to this clonotype: Antigen: not known.

Whole-study results and caveats: HLA-C-restricted CMV clonotypes gave the most frequent clonotype in two of eight donors.

The clonotype was recovered from a human donor in good health (CMV status not recorded). Some clones in this sample may be carry-over from other donors' samples. This chain joins TRBV14 and TRBJ1-2; D unclear. Specimen: CD8+ T cells from PBMCs. For the CDR3, the DNA is TGTGCCAGCAGCATTGGCGGGCTTGGCTACACCTTC. This codes for CASSIGGLGYTF.